This entry lists 30 T cell receptor beta chains sequenced from one sample in a study of blood T cell repertoires in COVID-19. Generated by immunoSEQ multiplex PCR, the TCRdb table keeps only in-frame clones and is missing some. The sample lists 350,000 to 450,000 clones, around nine tenths occurring once. Sequenced input: peripheral blood. The receptor source for this set is a middle-aged woman with COVID-19, enrolled during active disease.

The V gene is TRBV25-1, the J gene TRBJ1-6; D not resolved. The V gene lost 4 bases and the J gene lost 9 bases, with 19 bases spanning the gap. The germline V gene encodes CDR1 MGHDK and CDR2 SYGVNS. The CDR3 loop spans 16 amino acids. The CDR3 DNA follows: TGTGCCAGCAGTGGCTACCGTTGGGCGGAGGGTTCACCCCTCCACTTT. It codes for CASSGYRWAEGSPLHF.

The V gene is TRBV5-1, the J gene TRBJ1-6; TRBD1 agrees at 10 bases. CDR1 and CDR2 from the germline V gene are SGHRS and YFSETQ. The CDR3 covers 17 residues. V shed 0 bases, J shed 9 bases, and the junction held 9 bases outside the gene matches. The CDR3 DNA follows: TGCGCCAGCAGCTTGGAGGCCTGGGGACAGGGGACTTCACCCCTCCACTTT. The encoded protein is CASSLEAWGQGTSPLHF.

The chain combines TRBV27 with TRBJ1-3, with 7 bases that match TRBD1. This CDR3 contains 13 residues. Germline V gives CDR1 MNHEY, CDR2 SMNVEV (reference sequence). Trimming cost V 10 bases and J 2 bases; bases outside gene matches: 5. DNA for the CDR3: TGTGCCACGAAGACAGGGACTGGAAACACCATATATTTT. Protein product: CATKTGTGNTIYF.

This clone was counted once. The rearrangement links TRBV24-1 to TRBJ2-3; TRBD2 matches at 12 bases. Germline CDR1 and CDR2: KGHDR and SFDVKD. J was trimmed by 2 bases and V by 6 bases; bases with no gene match: 8. The CDR3 spans 17 residues. In nucleotides, the CDR3 is TGTGCCACCAGTCAACCGGGACTAGCGGGTACCACAGATACGCAGTATTTT. Translated: CATSQPGLAGTTDTQYF.

The chain joins TRBV5-4 to TRBJ1-4; unclear D gene. Trimming took 1 base from V and 12 from J, leaving 13 bases between them. This CDR3 is 13 amino acids long. CDR1 and CDR2 from the germline V gene are SGHNT and YYREEE (reference sequence). CDR3 nucleotide sequence: TGTGCCAGCAGCTTGATCACTACGTCCCAACTGTTTTTT. This sequence encodes CASSLITTSQLFF. The variable domain in full, completed from reference TRBV5-4 and TRBJ1-4, reads ETGVTQSPTHLIKTRGQQVTLRCSSQSGHNTVSWYQQALGQGPQFIFQYYREEENGRGNFPPRFSGLQFPNYSSELNVNALELDDSALYLCASSLITTSQLFFGSGTQLSVL.

The rearrangement joins TRBV28 to TRBJ1-1; D is unclear. This CDR3 contains 14 residues. Trimming took 2 bases from V and 3 from J, leaving 10 bases between them. Germline lookup yields CDR1 MDHEN and CDR2 SYDVKM. This CDR3 reads CASSLTRRDTEAFF. In DNA, the CDR3 is TGTGCCAGCAGTTTAACCAGGAGGGACACTGAAGCTTTCTTT.

The chain uses TRBV5-1 and TRBJ2-2; tentatively, D is TRBD2 (6 bases). The V and J ends lost 7 bases and 1 base respectively, with 14 bases between them. The CDR3 extends over 15 amino acids. Per germline, CDR1 SGHRS and CDR2 YFSETQ. CDR3 amino acids: CASVGGGRNTGELFF. DNA for the CDR3: TGCGCCAGCGTGGGAGGCGGGCGGAACACCGGGGAGCTGTTTTTT.

This chain uses TRBV30 with TRBJ2-3; D perhaps matches TRBD2 (5 bases). Looked up from germline, CDR1 is GTSNPN and CDR2 is SVGIG (reference sequence). CDR3 size: 13 residues. V was trimmed by 3 bases and J by 1 base, leaving 8 bases between them. The CDR3 DNA sequence: TGTGCCTGGAGACTAGAAGGCACAGATACGCAGTATTTT. It encodes CAWRLEGTDTQYF. The whole variable domain, filled in from reference TRBV30 and TRBJ2-3, reads SQTIHQWPATLVQPVGSPLSLECTVEGTSNPNLYWYRQAAGRGLQLLFYSVGIGQISSEVPQNLSASRPQDRQFILSSKKLLLSDSGFYLCAWRLEGTDTQYFGPGTRLTVL.

There are a few counts of this clone. The chain couples TRBV4-1 to TRBJ1-6; 7 positions agree with TRBD1. The germline V gene has CDR1 MGHRA and CDR2 YSYEKL. This CDR3 spans 16 amino acids. V was clipped by 3 bases and J by 7 bases; unmatched bases: 9. The CDR3 bases are TGCGCCAGCAGCCACCTAACAGGGGTGGGAAATTCACCCCTCCACTTT. This gives the protein CASSHLTGVGNSPLHF.

This clone was seen just once. CDR3 region: CASSFSTEQETQYF. DNA of the CDR3: TGTGCCAGCAGTTTCAGCACAGAGCAAGAGACCCAGTACTTC. The V and J genes are TRBV27 and TRBJ2-5; D call uncertain. With 3 bases removed from V and 2 bases from J, the gap between germline ends came to 10 bases. Germline V gene lookup returns CDR1 MNHEY and CDR2 SMNVEV (reference sequence). The CDR3 contains 14 residues.

The gene calls are TRBV6-2 or TRBV6-3 and TRBJ1-5, with D uncertain. CDR1 is MNHEY, CDR2 SVGEGT, per germline. The CDR3 has 13 residues. Trimming cost V 3 bases and J 6 bases, with 9 bases left between them. CDR3 amino acids: CASSYPGSQPQHF. CDR3 DNA sequence: TGTGCCAGCAGTTATCCGGGGTCTCAGCCCCAGCATTTT.

The chain recombines TRBV4-3 with TRBJ2-3, with 8 bases identical to TRBD2. The junction had 13 bases not matched to a gene; V was cut back by 5 bases and J by 6 bases. The CDR3 extends over 16 amino acids. The germline V gene encodes CDR1 LGHNA and CDR2 YSLEER. The CDR3 region is CASSSNVGGRTDTQYF. For the CDR3, the DNA is TGCGCCAGCAGCAGTAACGTGGGCGGGAGGACCGATACGCAGTATTTT.

This clone has more than one count but fewer than ten. The chain joins TRBV6-1 to TRBJ2-1, with 13 bases that match TRBD2. Trimming cost V 1 base and J 6 bases; bases outside gene matches: 6. The CDR3 sequence is 17 residues long. From germline, CDR1 is MNHNS and CDR2 SASEGT. CDR3 loop: CASSEVLAGGPTNEQFF. The CDR3 coding sequence is TGTGCCAGCAGTGAAGTACTAGCGGGGGGGCCAACCAATGAGCAGTTCTTC.

The J gene is TRBJ1-4, the V gene TRBV28; TRBD1 matches 7 bases. V was clipped by 2 bases and J by 6 bases; unmatched bases: 15. CDR1 is MDHEN, CDR2 SYDVKM, per germline. The CDR3 totals 18 residues. The chain's CDR3 is CASSLQGQGVGSHEKLFF. The DNA of the CDR3 is TGTGCCAGCAGTTTACAGGGGCAGGGGGTAGGTTCGCATGAAAAACTGTTTTTT.

This clone was counted once. This rearrangement joins TRBV5-1 to TRBJ1-2, with TRBD1 identical over 8 bases. In germline, CDR1 is SGHRS, CDR2 YFSETQ. The CDR3 loop spans 13 amino acids. J was trimmed by 8 bases and V by 4 bases; bases with no gene match: 7. The CDR3 is CASSTGTGVGYTF. The CDR3 DNA is TGCGCCAGCAGCACGGGGACAGGAGTAGGCTACACCTTC.

The sample holds one count of this clone. The CDR3 DNA is TGTGCCAGCAGTGAACAGGGGAGGACTGAAGCTTTCTTT. Protein product: CASSEQGRTEAFF. J is TRBJ1-1 and V is TRBV27; 7 bases line up with TRBD1. The CDR3 sequence is 13 residues long. The germline CDR1 and CDR2 sequences are MNHEY and SMNVEV (reference sequence). Trimming removed 5 bases from V and 5 bases from J; junction bases left unmatched: 5.

This chain uses TRBV6-2 or TRBV6-3 with TRBJ2-3, with 8 bases aligning to TRBD2. CDR1 MNHEY and CDR2 SVGEGT come from the germline V gene. V was pared by 5 bases and J by 0 bases, with 10 bases of the junction left unmatched. The CDR3 spans 17 residues. The CDR3 protein is CASSRLRGGSSTDTQYF. The CDR3 DNA sequence: TGTGCCAGCAGTCGCCTCCGCGGGGGGTCTAGCACAGATACGCAGTATTTT.

The chain has TRBV11-3 and TRBJ2-7, with 7 positions matching TRBD1. This CDR3 comprises 14 residues. The germline CDR1 and CDR2 sequences are SGHNT and YENEEA. Unmatched junction bases numbered 3, after V lost 4 bases and J lost 0 bases. As DNA, the CDR3 is TGTGCCAGCAGCTCCGGACAGGCCTCCTACGAGCAGTACTTC. Its protein product is CASSSGQASYEQYF.

The V call is TRBV3-1 (or the pseudogene TRBV3-2), the J call TRBJ1-3, with TRBD1 identical over 7 bases. The CDR3 consists of 14 residues. Trimming took 3 bases from V and 4 from J; bases not matched to a gene: 3. Germline CDR1 is LGHDT and CDR2 is YNNKEL (reference sequence). The CDR3 DNA reads as TGTGCCAGCAGCCACGGGACAGACGGAAACACCATATATTTT. Residues: CASSHGTDGNTIYF.

The chain links TRBV5-4 to TRBJ1-6; D not certain. Germline V gene sequence: CDR1 SGHNT, CDR2 YYREEE (reference sequence). V shed 0 bases and J shed 8 bases, with 12 bases lying between them. This CDR3 is 15 amino acids long. This chain's CDR3 is CASSLGGTEDSPLHF. The CDR3 nucleotides read TGTGCCAGCAGCTTGGGAGGCACGGAAGATTCACCCCTCCACTTT.

CDR3 loop: CASSPGLGPLNLGYTF. The CDR3 DNA follows: TGCGCCAGCAGCCCGGGACTAGGCCCTTTAAACCTTGGCTACACCTTC. The J gene is TRBJ1-2, the V gene TRBV5-1; D may be TRBD1 (5 bases). The CDR3 is 16 amino acids. Deletions cut 4 bases from V and 7 bases from J, with 23 bases between. Per germline, CDR1 SGHRS and CDR2 YFSETQ.

Concerning this clone: Other DNA sequences of this sample code for an identical CDR3. The genes are TRBV5-1 and TRBJ1-1, with 8 bases fitting TRBD1. Germline loops: CDR1 SGHRS, CDR2 YFSETQ. The trim removed 3 bases at V and 4 bases at J, leaving 2 bases unmatched. CDR3 size: 13 residues. In DNA form, the CDR3 reads TGCGCCAGCAGCTCCACAGGGGGCACTGAAGCTTTCTTT. Residues: CASSSTGGTEAFF. Looking up the rest from reference TRBV5-1 and TRBJ1-1 gives the full variable domain: KAGVTQTPRYLIKTRGQQVTLSCSPISGHRSVSWYQQTPGQGLQFLFEYFSETQRNKGNFPGRFSGRQFSNSRSEMNVSTLELGDSALYLCASSSTGGTEAFFGQGTRLTVV.

The chain has TRBV10-1 and TRBJ1-5; D is unresolved. Trimming took off 3 bases at V and 2 bases at J, with 26 bases between the two ends. The CDR3 spans 20 residues. Looked up from germline, CDR1 is WNHNN and CDR2 is SYGVQD (reference sequence). CDR3 residues: CASSELVALLPVWGNQPQHF. The CDR3 nucleotides read TGCGCCAGCAGTGAATTAGTAGCTTTGCTGCCCGTTTGGGGCAATCAGCCCCAGCATTTT.

This chain uses TRBV29-1 with TRBJ1-1, with a possible D match to TRBD1 (6 bases). The CDR3 extends over 16 amino acids. Per the germline V gene, CDR1 is SQVTM and CDR2 is ANQGSEA. V lost 3 bases and J 3 bases, leaving 20 bases between the germline ends. The CDR3 spells CSVDLVQGMGDTEAFF. The CDR3 nucleotides are TGCAGCGTTGACCTAGTTCAGGGGATGGGGGACACTGAAGCTTTCTTT.

The V call is TRBV2, the J call TRBJ1-6; 7 bases fit TRBD1. With 5 bases clipped from V and 10 bases from J, the junction kept 8 bases outside the gene matches. The germline V gene encodes CDR1 SNHLY and CDR2 FYNNEI. The CDR3 covers 14 residues. CDR3 amino acids: CASSMTGTGSPLHF. CDR3 coding DNA: TGTGCCAGCAGTATGACAGGGACCGGCTCACCCCTCCACTTT.

Details on this clone: One end of the junction is discordant with germline, which a read error may explain. V and J are TRBV28 and TRBJ1-1; perhaps TRBD1 as D (5 bases). Looked up from germline, CDR1 is MDHEN and CDR2 is SYDVKM. The CDR3 runs 14 residues. Here the CDR3 DNA reads TGTGCCAGCAGTTCTCCCGGCAGGCTCGGCCAAGGGGCCTTT. Its protein is CASSSPGRLGQGAF.

The V gene is TRBV6-5, the J gene TRBJ1-5, with 9 bases fitting TRBD1. The CDR3 runs 15 residues. Germline CDR1 is MNHEY and CDR2 is SVGAGI. The V gene end was trimmed by 6 bases and the J gene end by 0 bases; junction bases not matched to a gene: 3. The CDR3 region has the DNA TGTGCCAGCAGGACAGGGGGTGGTAGCAATCAGCCCCAGCATTTT. It encodes CASRTGGGSNQPQHF.

The genes are TRBV12-5 and TRBJ2-1; 9 bases line up with TRBD2. V trimming: 6 bases; J trimming: 2 bases; junction bases outside the gene matches: 14. CDR3 size: 18 residues. Per the germline V gene, CDR1 is LGHNT and CDR2 is FRNRAP. The CDR3 sequence is CASGRPGLAAPPYNEQFF. The DNA for the CDR3 is TGTGCTAGTGGCCGACCGGGACTAGCCGCCCCCCCCTACAATGAGCAGTTCTTC.

The chain uses TRBV28 and TRBJ2-1, with 7 bases lining up with TRBD1. CDR3 length: 14 amino acids. Per germline, CDR1 MDHEN and CDR2 SYDVKM. V lost 4 bases and J lost 7; bases outside the gene matches: 7. CDR3 region: CASSSSKQGNEQFF. CDR3 in DNA: TGTGCCAGCAGTTCATCGAAACAGGGGAATGAGCAGTTCTTC.

The chain combines TRBV6-5 with TRBJ2-2; perhaps TRBD2 as D (5 bases). The length of the CDR3 is 14 residues. Per the germline V gene, CDR1 is MNHEY and CDR2 is SVGAGI. Trimming took off 7 bases at V and 3 bases at J, with 12 bases between the two ends. For the CDR3, the DNA is TGTGCCAGCATCAGTCTAGCCCACACCGGGGAGCTGTTTTTT. It is translated as CASISLAHTGELFF.